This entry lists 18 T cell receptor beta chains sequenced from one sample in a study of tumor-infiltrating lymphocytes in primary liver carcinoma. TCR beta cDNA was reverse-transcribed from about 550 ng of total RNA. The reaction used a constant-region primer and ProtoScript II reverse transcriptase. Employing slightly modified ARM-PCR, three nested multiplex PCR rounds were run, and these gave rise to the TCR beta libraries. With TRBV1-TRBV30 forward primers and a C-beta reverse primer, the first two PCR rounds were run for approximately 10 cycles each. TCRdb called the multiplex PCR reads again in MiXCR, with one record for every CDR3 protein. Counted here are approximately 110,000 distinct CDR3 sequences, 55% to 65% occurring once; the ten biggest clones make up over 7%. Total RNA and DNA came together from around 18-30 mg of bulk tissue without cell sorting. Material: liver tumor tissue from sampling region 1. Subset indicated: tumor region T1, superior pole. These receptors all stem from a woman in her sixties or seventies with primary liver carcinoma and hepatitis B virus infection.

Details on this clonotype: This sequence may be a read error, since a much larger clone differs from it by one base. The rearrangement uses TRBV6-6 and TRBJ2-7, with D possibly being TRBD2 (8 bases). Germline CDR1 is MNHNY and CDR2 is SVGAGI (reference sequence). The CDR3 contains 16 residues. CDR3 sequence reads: CPSSYSGGTATYEQYF. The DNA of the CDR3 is TGTCCCAGCAGTTACTCGGGGGGGACAGCTACCTACGAGCAGTACTTC.

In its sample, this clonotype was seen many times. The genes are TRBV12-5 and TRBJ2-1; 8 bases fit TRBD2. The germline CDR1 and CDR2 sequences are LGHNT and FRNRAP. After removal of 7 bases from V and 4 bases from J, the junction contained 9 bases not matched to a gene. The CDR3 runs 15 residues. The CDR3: CASVRGLAGYNEQFF. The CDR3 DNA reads TGTGCTAGTGTGCGGGGGCTAGCGGGTTACAATGAGCAGTTCTTC.

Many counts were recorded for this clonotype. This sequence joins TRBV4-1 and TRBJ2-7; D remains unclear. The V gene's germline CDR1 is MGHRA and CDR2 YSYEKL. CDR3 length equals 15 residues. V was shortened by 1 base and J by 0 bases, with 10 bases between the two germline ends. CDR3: CASSQALLSSYEQYF. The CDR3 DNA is TGCGCCAGCAGCCAAGCTCTCTTGAGCTCCTACGAGCAGTACTTC.

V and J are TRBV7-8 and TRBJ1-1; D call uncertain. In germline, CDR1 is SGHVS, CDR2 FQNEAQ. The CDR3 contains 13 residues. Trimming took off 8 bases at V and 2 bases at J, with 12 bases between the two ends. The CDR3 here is CASQAVRNTEAFF. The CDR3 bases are TGTGCCAGCCAAGCCGTAAGAAACACTGAAGCTTTCTTT.

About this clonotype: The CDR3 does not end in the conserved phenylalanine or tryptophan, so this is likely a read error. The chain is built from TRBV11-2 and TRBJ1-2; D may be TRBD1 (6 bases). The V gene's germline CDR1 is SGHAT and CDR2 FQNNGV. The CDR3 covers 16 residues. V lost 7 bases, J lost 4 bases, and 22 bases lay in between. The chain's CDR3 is CASNLGTPEVFYGYTL. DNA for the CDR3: TGTGCCAGCAACCTCGGGACACCGGAGGTGTTCTATGGCTACACCTTA.

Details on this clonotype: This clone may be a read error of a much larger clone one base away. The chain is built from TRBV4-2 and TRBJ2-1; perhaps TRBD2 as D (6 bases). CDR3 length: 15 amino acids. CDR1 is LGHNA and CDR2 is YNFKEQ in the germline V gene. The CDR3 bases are TGTACCAGCAGCCAAAAGGGGCTGGGGGGATATGAGCAGTTCTTC. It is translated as CTSSQKGLGGYEQFF.

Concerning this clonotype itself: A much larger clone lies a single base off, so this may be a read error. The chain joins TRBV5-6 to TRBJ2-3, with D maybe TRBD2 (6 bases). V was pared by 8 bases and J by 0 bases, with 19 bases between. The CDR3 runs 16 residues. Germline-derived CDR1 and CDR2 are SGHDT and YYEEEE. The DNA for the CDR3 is TGTGCCAGTGGGTCGGAAGAGGGGACTAGCACAGATACGCAGTATTTT. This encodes CASGSEEGTSTDTQYF.

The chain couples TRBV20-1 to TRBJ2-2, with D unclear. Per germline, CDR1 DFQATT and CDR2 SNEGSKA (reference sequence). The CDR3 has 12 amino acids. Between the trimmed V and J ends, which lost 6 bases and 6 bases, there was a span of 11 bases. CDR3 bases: TGCAGTGCAGCAGGCGGCCCCGGGGAGCTGTTTTTT. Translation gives CSAAGGPGELFF.

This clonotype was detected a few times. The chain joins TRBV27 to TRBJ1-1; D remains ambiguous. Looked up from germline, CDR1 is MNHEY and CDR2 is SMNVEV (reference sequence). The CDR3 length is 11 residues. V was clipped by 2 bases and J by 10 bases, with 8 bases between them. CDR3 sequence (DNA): TGTGCCAGCAGTTTACAATGGGGAGCTTTCTTT. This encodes CASSLQWGAFF.

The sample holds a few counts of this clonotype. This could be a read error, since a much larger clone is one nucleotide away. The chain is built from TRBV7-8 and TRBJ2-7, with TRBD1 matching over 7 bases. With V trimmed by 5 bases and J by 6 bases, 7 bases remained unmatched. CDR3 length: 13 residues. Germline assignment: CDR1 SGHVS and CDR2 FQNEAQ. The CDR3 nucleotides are TGTGCCAGCAGCATAGACAGGGTGGGCGAGCAGTACTTC. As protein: CASSIDRVGEQYF.

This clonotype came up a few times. This CDR3 is CASRNLFQVGTNTEAFF. CDR3 coding DNA: TGTGCCAGTAGAAACCTATTTCAAGTGGGTACGAACACTGAAGCTTTCTTT. The chain employs TRBV19 and TRBJ1-1; no clear D. Germline V gene lookup returns CDR1 LNHDA and CDR2 SQIVND (reference sequence). This CDR3 has 17 residues. V was shortened by 6 bases and J by 1 base, with 21 bases between the two germline ends.

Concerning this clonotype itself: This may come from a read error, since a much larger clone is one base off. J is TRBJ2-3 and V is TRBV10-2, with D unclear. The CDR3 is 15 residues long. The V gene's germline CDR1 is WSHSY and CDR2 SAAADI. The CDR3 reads CACSESMRRTDTQYF. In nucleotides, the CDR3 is TGCGCCTGCAGTGAGTCGATGCGGCGCACAGATACGCAGTATTTT.

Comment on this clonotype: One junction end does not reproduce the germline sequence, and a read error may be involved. CDR3 bases: TGCAGCGTTACACGACACTTAGCGGGCGAGCTGTACTTC. Translating it yields CSVTRHLAGELYF. The chain combines TRBV29-1 with TRBJ2-7; 7 bases fit TRBD2. The CDR3 spans 13 residues. From germline, CDR1 is SQVTM and CDR2 ANQGSEA.

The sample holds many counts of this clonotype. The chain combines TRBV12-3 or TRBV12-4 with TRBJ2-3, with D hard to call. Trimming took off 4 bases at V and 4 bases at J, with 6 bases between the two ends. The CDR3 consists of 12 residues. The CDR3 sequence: CASSSRSDTQYF. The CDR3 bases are TGTGCCAGCAGTTCCCGATCAGATACGCAGTATTTT.

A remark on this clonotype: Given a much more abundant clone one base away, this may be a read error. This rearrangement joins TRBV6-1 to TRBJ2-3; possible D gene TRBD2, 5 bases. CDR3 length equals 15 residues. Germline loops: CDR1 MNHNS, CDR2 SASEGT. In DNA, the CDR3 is TGTGACCCGACCGCCGAGGATCCTCGGGGAGATACGCAGTATTTT. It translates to CDPTAEDPRGDTQYF.

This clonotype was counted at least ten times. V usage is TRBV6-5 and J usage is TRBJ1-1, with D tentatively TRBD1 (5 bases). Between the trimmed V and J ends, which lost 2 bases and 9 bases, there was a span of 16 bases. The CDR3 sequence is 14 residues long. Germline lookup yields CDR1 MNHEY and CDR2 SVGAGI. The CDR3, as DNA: TGTGCCAGCAGTTACGATGTTTCCCAGGGTAAAGCTTTCTTT. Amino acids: CASSYDVSQGKAFF.

As DNA, the CDR3 is TGTGCCAGCAGTTACTCGTGGGACGGTGCAACTAATGAAAAACTGTTTTTT. Amino acids: CASSYSWDGATNEKLFF. The chain couples TRBV6-5 to TRBJ1-4, with D maybe TRBD1 (5 bases). CDR1 and CDR2 (germline): MNHEY, SVGAGI. The CDR3 is 17 residues long. V was clipped by 0 bases and J by 0 bases, with 11 bases between them.

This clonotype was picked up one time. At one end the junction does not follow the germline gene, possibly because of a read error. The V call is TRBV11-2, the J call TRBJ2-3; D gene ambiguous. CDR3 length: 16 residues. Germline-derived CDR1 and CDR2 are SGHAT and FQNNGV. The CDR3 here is CGSSPELASSTDTQYF. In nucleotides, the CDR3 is TGTGGCAGCAGCCCAGAACTTGCTTCTAGTACAGATACGCAGTATTTT.